The rows below give T cell receptor beta chains drawn from one sample of a study of CXCR3-negative and CXCR3-positive naive CD8 T cells. Reanalyzing the 5' RACE reads, TCRdb keeps one entry per CDR3 protein, without DNA. This sample's table has under 110,000 distinct CDR3 sequences. The sequencing sample was made of naive CXCR3+ CD8+ T cells from blood. These receptors were taken from a human donor in good health. Some clones in this sample may be carry-over from other donors' samples. Both conserved end residues are part of each CDR3.

CDR3aa: CAWTAGDEQFF; v_gene: TRBV30; len: 11; j_gene: TRBJ2-1
CDR3aa: CASSSSGLAGSTDTQYF; v_gene: TRBV27; len: 17; j_gene: TRBJ2-3
CDR3aa: CASSLLAGTYEQYF; v_gene: TRBV14; len: 14; j_gene: TRBJ2-7
CDR3aa: CASSDSRSPQGPYGYTF; v_gene: TRBV10-1; len: 17; j_gene: TRBJ1-2
CDR3aa: CATSDWNSGEQFF; v_gene: TRBV24-1; len: 13; j_gene: TRBJ2-1
CDR3aa: CASSQDRTQNYEQYF; v_gene: TRBV4-1; len: 15; j_gene: TRBJ2-7
CDR3aa: CSVPGGDTGELFF; v_gene: TRBV29-1; len: 13; j_gene: TRBJ2-2
CDR3aa: CSATANTEAFF; v_gene: TRBV20-1; len: 11; j_gene: TRBJ1-1
CDR3aa: CSVEVDGIGNTIYF; v_gene: TRBV29-1; len: 14; j_gene: TRBJ1-3
CDR3aa: CSVEDPRGALYGYTF; v_gene: TRBV29-1; len: 15; j_gene: TRBJ1-2
CDR3aa: CASSPKDRGINEQFF; v_gene: TRBV7-7; len: 15; j_gene: TRBJ2-1
CDR3aa: CSVLIGGAIHTEAFF; v_gene: TRBV29-1; len: 15; j_gene: TRBJ1-1
CDR3aa: CASSYTGEESTEAFF; v_gene: TRBV6-2/TRBV6-3; len: 15; j_gene: TRBJ1-1
CDR3aa: CASSKEAAREYYEQYF; v_gene: TRBV21-1; len: 16; j_gene: TRBJ2-7
CDR3aa: CATSREGGSYQDNSYNEQFF; v_gene: TRBV15; len: 20; j_gene: TRBJ2-1
CDR3aa: CASMIGGTDTQYF; v_gene: TRBV6-2/TRBV6-3; len: 13; j_gene: TRBJ2-3
CDR3aa: CASSPRDVNEQFF; v_gene: TRBV6-2/TRBV6-3; len: 13; j_gene: TRBJ2-1
CDR3aa: CASSPTDRGRTDTQYF; v_gene: TRBV18; len: 16; j_gene: TRBJ2-3
CDR3aa: CSVELENTGELFF; v_gene: TRBV29-1; len: 13; j_gene: TRBJ2-2
CDR3aa: CASSVSLAGHEQFF; v_gene: TRBV9; len: 14; j_gene: TRBJ2-1
CDR3aa: CASSYSNGQAVEAFF; v_gene: TRBV6-2/TRBV6-3; len: 15; j_gene: TRBJ1-1
CDR3aa: CASSPPGRGEETQYF; v_gene: TRBV12-3/TRBV12-4; len: 15; j_gene: TRBJ2-5
CDR3aa: CSAAGTDSYEQYF; v_gene: TRBV29-1; len: 13; j_gene: TRBJ2-7
CDR3aa: CASSSFLGQPQHF; v_gene: TRBV21-1; len: 13; j_gene: TRBJ1-5
CDR3aa: CSVVGPLNEKLFF; v_gene: TRBV29-1; len: 13; j_gene: TRBJ1-4
CDR3aa: CSARDLGFNTEAFF; v_gene: TRBV20-1; len: 14; j_gene: TRBJ1-1
CDR3aa: CASSLLNGYTF; v_gene: TRBV7-9; len: 11; j_gene: TRBJ1-2
CDR3aa: CASSLIRGHSDGELFF; v_gene: TRBV5-1; len: 16; j_gene: TRBJ2-2
CDR3aa: CASSLVASRSNEQFF; v_gene: TRBV12-3/TRBV12-4; len: 15; j_gene: TRBJ2-1
CDR3aa: CASSQSRQRLNYGYTF; v_gene: TRBV23-1; len: 16; j_gene: TRBJ1-2
CDR3aa: CASSSAGNTGELFF; v_gene: TRBV7-3; len: 14; j_gene: TRBJ2-2
CDR3aa: CASSWTSGGPEQFF; v_gene: TRBV9; len: 14; j_gene: TRBJ2-1
CDR3aa: CASQQGAQPQHF; v_gene: TRBV12-3/TRBV12-4; len: 12; j_gene: TRBJ1-5
CDR3aa: CASSQDLRDMNSPLHF; v_gene: TRBV7-9; len: 16; j_gene: TRBJ1-6
CDR3aa: CASRGGQPTTDTQYF; v_gene: TRBV23-1; len: 15; j_gene: TRBJ2-3
CDR3aa: CASSPRLDRSAKFPNIQYF; v_gene: TRBV7-9; len: 19; j_gene: TRBJ2-4
CDR3aa: CASSLGDEAVSSYNEQFF; v_gene: TRBV28; len: 18; j_gene: TRBJ2-1
CDR3aa: CATSSTPSGANVLTF; v_gene: TRBV15; len: 15; j_gene: TRBJ2-6
CDR3aa: CAWSPTTYTDTQYF; v_gene: TRBV30; len: 14; j_gene: TRBJ2-3
CDR3aa: CSSWTGESFLGNEQFF; v_gene: TRBV29-1; len: 16; j_gene: TRBJ2-1
CDR3aa: CASSLMGVGTGELFF; v_gene: TRBV5-5; len: 15; j_gene: TRBJ2-2
CDR3aa: CAISGDISPEQYF; v_gene: TRBV10-3; len: 13; j_gene: TRBJ2-7
CDR3aa: CASSLADSLYEQYF; v_gene: TRBV7-2; len: 14; j_gene: TRBJ2-7
CDR3aa: CASSLKSAVEAFF; v_gene: TRBV7-9; len: 13; j_gene: TRBJ1-1
CDR3aa: CASSERAESYNEQFF; v_gene: TRBV2; len: 15; j_gene: TRBJ2-1
CDR3aa: CASSTDRGVEKLFF; v_gene: TRBV28; len: 14; j_gene: TRBJ1-4
CDR3aa: CASSLDLGGNTEAFF; v_gene: TRBV7-9; len: 15; j_gene: TRBJ1-1
CDR3aa: CSVDGGQGNEKLFF; v_gene: TRBV29-1; len: 14; j_gene: TRBJ1-4
CDR3aa: CASSLDYLPYEQYF; v_gene: TRBV7-2; len: 14; j_gene: TRBJ2-7
CDR3aa: CSVEGPQGAETGELFF; v_gene: TRBV29-1; len: 16; j_gene: TRBJ2-2
CDR3aa: CASSEWIGTGVNTQYF; v_gene: TRBV2; len: 16; j_gene: TRBJ2-3
CDR3aa: CASSPGPEDTQYF; v_gene: TRBV7-3; len: 13; j_gene: TRBJ2-3